This TCR beta chain was found in a study of cytomegalovirus exposure and HLA in healthy donors. Notes on the study in general: Several top significant clusters appeared, in a later analysis, to be linked to common viral pathogens. A later look showed TCR association rates differing by HLA locus, highest for DRB1 and lowest for HLA-C.

This clone is a singleton in its sample. As yet, its antigen is unknown. Germline CDR1 is LNHDA and CDR2 is SQIVND (reference sequence). This CDR3 has 17 residues. Trimming at V came to 6 bases and at J to 0 bases, leaving 10 bases not matched to a gene. 13 Jbeta primers and 60 Vbeta primers were used for the PCR. Profiling relied on immunoSEQ multiplex PCR, and the TCRdb table lists in-frame clones only, not all of them. The sample contains around 67,000 clones, 68% of which appear only once. The chain employs TRBV19 and TRBJ1-5; TRBD1 aligns across 8 bases. Sequences were obtained from PBMCs. This sequence originates from a young woman in good health and CMV-seronegative. Here the CDR3 DNA reads TGTGCCAGTAGAAGCCGGACAGGGCGGGATAGCAATCAGCCCCAGCATTTT. As protein: CASRSRTGRDSNQPQHF.